The clone carrying this TCR beta chain has only a few counts. Its antigen is as yet unknown. Cells sorted by CD45RO/CCR7/CD25/CD127/CD95/CD27 comprised CD4+ naive, central memory, regulatory and stem cell-like memory cells. These data come from a study of beta chain features in type 1 diabetes. TCRB transcripts that were expressed got sequenced, as all of the isolated RNA had been reverse transcribed. Sequencing was performed with immunoSEQ multiplex PCR; in TCRdb, only in-frame clones are kept and a portion is missing. Among more than 250,000 clones, 13% to 15% were seen once, and the ten largest hold approximately 0.015%. The germline V gene encodes CDR1 MNHEY and CDR2 SMNVEV (reference sequence). V lost 5 bases to trimming and J lost 0 bases, with 11 bases between them. CDR3 length: 15 residues. Study conclusions and caveats: Within each of all four CD4+ subsets, Type 1 diabetes patients had TCRB CDR3s that were moderately but significantly shorter. Overrepresentation of cells with high TCR expression could result from cDNA sequencing. VDJ junctions sequenced from type 1 diabetes patients showed fewer insertions and more deletions. A closer apparent resemblance between naive, central memory and Treg TCRB repertoires was seen in patients than in healthy donors.

This chain connects TRBV27 to TRBJ2-4, with a possible D match to TRBD1 (6 bases). The sequenced sample was naive CD4+ T cells from blood. This TCR came from a man aged 30-40 years with type 1 diabetes. The CDR3, as DNA: TGTGCCAGCAGTCCGGACAGACTAGCCAAAAACATTCAGTACTTC. Translated, it gives CASSPDRLAKNIQYF.